This TCR beta chain was observed in a study of blood T cell repertoires in COVID-19. Overall study: The samples span acute and convalescent COVID-19 from the United States, Italy and Spain. PBMCs, B-cell-depleted T cells, or T cells were the source of the cDNA or gDNA that made up the material.

The CDR3 contains 14 residues. The germline gives CDR1 SGHNT, CDR2 YYREEE (reference sequence). V lost 4 bases and J 1 base, leaving 11 bases between the germline ends. In the original processing: Using reference gene primer amplification, nucleated cell counts were estimated. Produced via immunoSEQ multiplex PCR; TCRdb's table is partial and in-frame only. V and J calls and clone size are given by that table; D and trimming were obtained from the DNA. The repertoire holds 50,000 to 85,000 clones, with roughly 75% as singletons. The V gene is TRBV5-4, the J gene TRBJ1-1; D call uncertain. Sequencing was carried out using peripheral blood. The clonotype was recovered from a human donor in a cohort sampled during active COVID-19. CDR3 region: CASSREAGNTEAFF. In DNA, the CDR3 is TGTGCCAGCAGCAGGGAGGCAGGGAACACTGAAGCTTTCTTT.